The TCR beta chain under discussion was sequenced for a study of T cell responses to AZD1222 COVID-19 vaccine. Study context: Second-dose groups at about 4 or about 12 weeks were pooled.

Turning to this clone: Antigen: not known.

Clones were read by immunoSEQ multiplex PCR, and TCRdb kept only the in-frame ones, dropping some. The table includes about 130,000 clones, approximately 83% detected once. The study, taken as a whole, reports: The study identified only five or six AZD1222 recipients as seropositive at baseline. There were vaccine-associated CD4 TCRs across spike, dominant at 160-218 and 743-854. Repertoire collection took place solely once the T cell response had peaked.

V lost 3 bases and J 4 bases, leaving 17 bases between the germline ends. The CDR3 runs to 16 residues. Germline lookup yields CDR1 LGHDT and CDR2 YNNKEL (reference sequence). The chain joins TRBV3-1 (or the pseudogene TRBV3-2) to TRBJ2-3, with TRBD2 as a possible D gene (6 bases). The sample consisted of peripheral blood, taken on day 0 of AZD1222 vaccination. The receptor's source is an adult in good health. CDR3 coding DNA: TGTGCCAGCAGCCAGGAAATAGCGGAGGCCCCAGATACGCAGTATTTT. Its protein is CASSQEIAEAPDTQYF.